These T cell receptor beta chains were read from a single sample in a study of identical twins. Each CDR3 protein gets one entry after TCRdb re-called the 5' RACE reads with MiXCR. The repertoire holds a few hundred thousand distinct CDR3 sequences, 15% to 20% seen once, with 12% in the top ten. The sequencing input was naive T cells sorted from blood. All receptors derive from a man between 50 and 59 years old in good health. CDR3s include the opening cysteine and the closing phenylalanine or tryptophan. D genes are given only for firm matches. Not every row has a clone size; where given, it reads once, few, many or a size class.

size	V	D	length	J	CDR3	DNA
few	TRBV28	TRBD1	15	TRBJ1-1	CASSWDRGLNTEAFF	TGTGCCAGCAGCTGGGACAGGGGGCTGAACACTGAAGCTTTCTTT
.	TRBV3-1	TRBD2	15	TRBJ2-3	CASSQTGLASDTQYF	TGTGCCAGCAGCCAAACGGGACTAGCGTCGGATACGCAGTATTTT
.	TRBV7-2	.	14	TRBJ2-7	CASSISGQLYEQYF	TGTGCCAGCAGCATCTCCGGACAACTATACGAGCAGTACTTC
.	TRBV19	.	13	TRBJ2-1	CASSILRSNEQFF	TGTGCCAGTAGTATTCTTCGCAGCAATGAGCAGTTCTTC
many	TRBV6-1	.	14	TRBJ2-5	CASRNRRDQETQYF	TGTGCCAGCAGAAACAGGAGGGACCAAGAGACCCAGTACTTC
.	TRBV5-5	.	17	TRBJ2-1	CASSLVPGQLLHNEQFF	TGTGCCAGCAGCTTGGTCCCTGGACAATTACTACACAATGAGCAGTTCTTC
.	TRBV20-1	TRBD1	14	TRBJ2-7	CSARDRSRGLEQYF	TGCAGTGCTAGAGATAGGAGCAGGGGGCTCGAGCAGTACTTC
.	TRBV11-2	TRBD1	14	TRBJ2-2	CASSRGQGFGELFF	TGTGCCAGCAGCAGGGGACAGGGATTCGGGGAGCTGTTTTTT
few	TRBV4-3	.	15	TRBJ2-1	CASSQNTLTRNEQFF	TGCGCCAGCAGCCAAAATACGTTAACGCGGAATGAGCAGTTCTTC
.	TRBV20-1	.	13	TRBJ2-7	CSAGGGRVNEQYF	TGCAGCGCCGGGGGCGGGAGAGTAAACGAGCAGTACTTC
many	TRBV20-1	.	13	TRBJ2-7	CSARGGARYEQYF	TGCAGTGCTAGGGGCGGGGCCCGCTACGAGCAGTACTTC
.	TRBV15	.	15	TRBJ1-6	CATSFGTLINSPLHF	TGTGCCACCAGTTTCGGGACACTCATTAATTCACCCCTCCACTTT
few	TRBV28	TRBD2	15	TRBJ2-1	CASSGGGAIYNEQFF	TGTGCCAGCAGCGGCGGGGGGGCAATCTACAATGAGCAGTTCTTC
many	TRBV12-3/TRBV12-4	.	13	TRBJ1-5	CASSLEANQPQHF	TGTGCCAGCAGTTTAGAAGCCAATCAGCCCCAGCATTTT
many	TRBV5-1	TRBD2	17	TRBJ2-5	CASSLLLTSGRQETQYF	TGCGCCAGCAGCTTGTTGTTGACTAGCGGCAGACAAGAGACCCAGTACTTC
many	TRBV7-9	.	15	TRBJ1-5	CASSLEGRPDQPQHF	TGTGCCAGCAGCTTAGAGGGTAGGCCCGATCAGCCCCAGCATTTT
many	TRBV25-1	.	11	TRBJ1-1	CASRTQGGAFF	TGTGCCAGCAGAACACAGGGAGGAGCTTTCTTT
.	TRBV27	.	14	TRBJ2-1	CASSYRRTYNEQFF	TGTGCCAGCAGTTATCGACGGACCTACAATGAGCAGTTCTTC
few	TRBV5-4	TRBD2	16	TRBJ2-5	CASSSIATSGGSAQYF	TGTGCCAGCAGCTCCATTGCTACTAGCGGGGGGTCGGCCCAGTACTTC
few	TRBV18	TRBD1	17	TRBJ2-5	CASSPPRGTGSQETQYF	TGTGCCAGCTCACCGCCGAGGGGGACAGGCAGCCAAGAGACCCAGTACTTC
few	TRBV5-1	.	15	TRBJ1-1	CASSLGMASTSEAFF	TGCGCCAGCAGCCTCGGCATGGCGTCTACCTCAGAAGCTTTCTTT
many	TRBV29-1	.	13	TRBJ1-2	CSVAYREVHGYTF	TGCAGCGTTGCGTACAGGGAGGTTCATGGCTACACCTTC
few	TRBV20-1	.	14	TRBJ1-1	CSARPSGAGTEAFF	TGCAGTGCTAGACCCTCAGGGGCTGGAACTGAAGCTTTCTTT
.	TRBV29-1	.	12	TRBJ2-7	CSVEGGVYEQYF	TGCAGCGTTGAAGGGGGGGTCTACGAGCAGTACTTC
once	TRBV3-1	TRBD2	14	TRBJ2-1	CASSSGTRVHEQFF	TGTGCCAGCAGCTCCGGGACTAGGGTCCATGAGCAGTTCTTC
.	TRBV24-1	TRBD1	15	TRBJ2-5	CATSDLGQGKETQYF	TGTGCCACCAGTGATTTGGGACAGGGGAAAGAGACCCAGTACTTC
many	TRBV11-2	TRBD1	16	TRBJ1-5	CASSLAGTGMGQPQHF	TGTGCCAGCAGCTTAGCAGGGACAGGGATGGGCCAGCCCCAGCATTTT
many	TRBV10-3	TRBD1	13	TRBJ2-7	CAIQGQGAYEQYF	TGTGCCATCCAGGGACAGGGGGCTTACGAGCAGTACTTC
.	TRBV12-3/TRBV12-4	TRBD1	15	TRBJ2-2	CASKRGTARSGELFF	TGTGCCAGCAAAAGAGGGACAGCCCGCTCCGGGGAGCTGTTTTTT
.	TRBV20-1	TRBD1	14	TRBJ1-1	CSGIAGTGGTEAFF	TGCAGTGGCATTGCCGGGACAGGGGGCACTGAAGCTTTCTTT
.	TRBV15	.	15	TRBJ2-7	CATSRNPTGSHEQYF	TGTGCCACCAGCAGAAATCCAACAGGGTCCCACGAGCAGTACTTC
few	TRBV10-3	.	12	TRBJ2-1	CAISEDRYEQFF	TGTGCCATCAGTGAGGACAGGTATGAGCAGTTCTTC
.	TRBV28	.	16	TRBJ2-7	CASSPPEQHFSYEQYF	TGTGCCAGCAGTCCTCCCGAACAGCATTTCTCCTACGAGCAGTACTTC
few	TRBV12-3/TRBV12-4	.	13	TRBJ2-2	CASSFRDTGELFF	TGTGCCAGCAGTTTCAGGGATACCGGGGAGCTGTTTTTT
many	TRBV5-1	.	13	TRBJ2-7	CASSLGQLYEQYF	TGCGCCAGCAGCTTAGGACAGCTCTACGAGCAGTACTTC
.	TRBV5-1	TRBD1	16	TRBJ2-7	CASSAGTGGLWNEQYF	TGCGCCAGCAGCGCCGGGACAGGGGGCTTGTGGAACGAGCAGTACTTC
.	TRBV20-1	.	14	TRBJ1-2	CSASEGLRADGYTF	TGCAGTGCTAGCGAAGGGCTCAGGGCCGATGGCTACACCTTC
.	TRBV6-2/TRBV6-3	.	14	TRBJ2-5	CASHTGLSQETQYF	TGTGCCAGTCATACGGGACTGAGCCAAGAGACCCAGTACTTC
many	TRBV4-2	TRBD2	20	TRBJ2-1	CASSQEASGRAASWDNEQFF	TGTGCCAGCAGCCAAGAAGCCAGCGGGAGAGCTGCTTCGTGGGACAATGAGCAGTTCTTC
.	TRBV20-1	.	13	TRBJ1-2	CSARLPDSIGYTF	TGCAGTGCTAGACTCCCAGATTCCATTGGCTACACCTTC
many	TRBV5-6	.	15	TRBJ2-3	CASSLIPTGTDTQYF	TGTGCCAGCAGCTTGATTCCGACTGGCACAGATACGCAGTATTTT
many	TRBV12-3/TRBV12-4	.	17	TRBJ2-5	CASSVAENAPNQETQYF	TGTGCCAGCAGTGTAGCGGAAAACGCACCTAACCAAGAGACCCAGTACTTC
few	TRBV6-4	.	14	TRBJ2-3	CASSYTGSTDTQYF	TGTGCCAGCAGTTACACAGGGTCCACAGATACGCAGTATTTT
few	TRBV12-3/TRBV12-4	.	14	TRBJ1-5	CASSFEGRNQPQHF	TGTGCCAGCAGTTTTGAGGGCAGGAATCAGCCCCAGCATTTT
.	TRBV28	.	14	TRBJ2-4	CASSLQGTKNIQYF	TGTGCCAGCAGTCTTCAGGGTACCAAAAACATTCAGTACTTC
.	TRBV7-8	.	15	TRBJ2-1	CASSREVLSYNEQFF	TGTGCCAGCAGCCGAGAGGTCCTCTCCTACAATGAGCAGTTCTTC
.	TRBV6-5	.	16	TRBJ2-1	CASSDSDISSYNEQFF	TGTGCCAGCAGTGACTCGGACATCAGCTCCTACAATGAGCAGTTCTTC
few	TRBV7-2	.	17	TRBJ1-1	CASSLMAVRQVTTEAFF	TGTGCCAGCAGCTTAATGGCGGTTCGGCAGGTGACCACTGAAGCTTTCTTT
few	TRBV4-1	.	15	TRBJ2-7	CASSLKWWGRGEQYF	TGCGCCAGCAGCCTAAAGTGGTGGGGGCGCGGCGAGCAGTACTTC
.	TRBV14	.	12	TRBJ1-1	CASSPNRGKAFF	TGTGCCAGCAGCCCTAATAGGGGGAAAGCTTTCTTT
.	TRBV12-3/TRBV12-4	.	14	TRBJ2-3	CASIFGVPGDTQYF	TGTGCCAGCATCTTCGGGGTTCCGGGAGATACGCAGTATTTT
.	TRBV10-3	TRBD2	17	TRBJ2-3	CAISDKTSGGALDTQYF	TGTGCCATCAGTGATAAAACTAGCGGGGGGGCCCTTGATACGCAGTATTTT
.	TRBV27	.	15	TRBJ1-5	CASSFGPGRGQPQHF	.
many	TRBV28	TRBD1	15	TRBJ1-5	CASTLPGTGNQPQHF	TGTGCCAGCACCCTCCCCGGGACAGGGAATCAGCCCCAGCATTTT
.	TRBV15	.	13	TRBJ2-1	CATSPEITDEQFF	TGTGCCACCAGCCCAGAGATTACTGATGAGCAGTTCTTC
few	TRBV12-3/TRBV12-4	.	12	TRBJ2-2	CASSSMPGELFF	TGTGCCAGCAGTTCCATGCCCGGGGAGCTGTTTTTT
many	TRBV28	.	14	TRBJ1-2	CASSLPRAHYGYTF	TGTGCCAGCAGTTTGCCCAGGGCGCACTATGGCTACACCTTC
.	TRBV20-1	TRBD1	14	TRBJ1-2	CSAGDRVANYGYTF	TGCAGTGCTGGCGACAGGGTAGCTAACTATGGCTACACCTTC